What follows are 25 T cell receptor beta chains derived from one specimen sequenced in a study of CD8+CD57+ T cells in acquired aplastic anemia. TCR beta VDJ combinations and CDR3 sequences were profiled from genomic DNA. One entry per CDR3 protein results from TCRdb running MiXCR on the reads. The sample holds roughly 420,000 distinct CDR3 sequences, just under 70% seen once. The sequenced material came from sorted CD4+, CD8+, or CD8+CD57+ T cells (not recorded which) from PBMCs. Source of these receptors: a human donor in good health, serving as a control.

The gene calls are TRBV20-1 and TRBJ1-1; the D gene is possibly TRBD1 (5 bases). Trimming shortened V by 7 bases and J by 0 bases, and 12 bases separated the two germline ends. Germline V gene sequence: CDR1 DFQATT, CDR2 SNEGSKA (reference sequence). CDR3 length: 13 residues. In DNA, the CDR3 is TGCAGTGTTACAGGCATCGTGAACACTGAAGCTTTCTTT. Its translation: CSVTGIVNTEAFF.

This clonotype was counted a single time. The junction does not match germline at one end; this may be a read error. This sequence joins TRBV19 and TRBJ1-2; D is unclear. Per germline, CDR1 LNHDA and CDR2 SQIVND (reference sequence). This CDR3 is 13 amino acids long. CDR3 nucleotide sequence: TGTACCAGTAGGTCCGGGTTGGTGAATGGCTACACCTTC. Translating it yields CTSRSGLVNGYTF. Together with reference TRBV19 and TRBJ1-2, the CDR3 gives the full variable domain: DGGITQSPKYLFRKEGQNVTLSCEQNLNHDAMYWYRQDPGQGLRLIYYSQIVNDFQKGDIAEGYSVSREKKESFPLTVTSAQKNPTAFYLCTSRSGLVNGYTFGSGTRLTVV.

This clonotype came up a few times. The V gene is TRBV24-1, the J gene TRBJ2-7; D gene uncertain. The ends were cut back, 11 bases at V and 3 bases at J, with 16 bases in the middle. The germline V gene has CDR1 KGHDR and CDR2 SFDVKD. The CDR3 is 13 amino acids. The CDR3 loop is CASSASPGYEQYF. CDR3 in DNA: TGTGCCAGCAGCGCCTCGCCGGGCTACGAGCAGTACTTC.

This clonotype was detected only a few times. The chain combines TRBV7-4 with TRBJ1-6; unclear D gene. The germline CDR1 and CDR2 sequences are SGHVT and SQSDAQ. The CDR3 loop spans 14 amino acids. The ends were cut back, 6 bases at V and 4 bases at J, with 10 bases in the middle. CDR3 bases: TGTGCCAGCAGGGAAGGACCGTATAATTCACCCCTCCACTTT. It is translated as CASREGPYNSPLHF.

The chain joins TRBV24-1 to TRBJ1-2, with a weak D call TRBD1 (5 bases). CDR1 and CDR2 (germline): KGHDR, SFDVKD. This CDR3 is 15 amino acids long. The ends were cut back, 8 bases at V and 4 bases at J, with 19 bases in the middle. The CDR3 DNA reads TGTGCCACCATGGGGCGACAGACCCTCTTCTATGGCTACACCTTC. Translation: CATMGRQTLFYGYTF.

This clonotype has at least ten counts. J is TRBJ1-5 and V is TRBV6-2 or TRBV6-3; D is possibly TRBD1 (5 bases). V lost 5 bases to trimming and J lost 4 bases, with 12 bases between them. This CDR3 spans 14 amino acids. Germline V gives CDR1 MNHEY, CDR2 SVGEGT. The CDR3 loop reads CASSRGDLNQPQHF. CDR3 nucleotide sequence: TGTGCCAGCAGTCGGGGCGATCTAAATCAGCCCCAGCATTTT.

The chain is built from TRBV12-5 and TRBJ2-3; TRBD2 is a possible D gene (5 bases). V dropped 7 bases and J dropped 4 bases, with 9 bases sitting between them. The CDR3 contains 12 residues. CDR1 is LGHNT, CDR2 FRNRAP, per germline. DNA of the CDR3: TGTGCTAGTGCCGTGCGGGCAGATACGCAGTATTTT. This sequence encodes CASAVRADTQYF.

The V and J genes are TRBV20-1 and TRBJ2-7; D might be TRBD2 (6 bases). Per the germline V gene, CDR1 is DFQATT and CDR2 is SNEGSKA (reference sequence). V dropped 7 bases and J dropped 5 bases, with 21 bases sitting between them. This CDR3 region has 14 residues. CDR3 protein: CSGATGPSDDEQYF. The CDR3, as DNA: TGCAGTGGTGCCACTGGCCCTAGCGACGACGAGCAGTACTTC.

Only one count was recorded for this clonotype. This sequence joins TRBV7-2 and TRBJ2-5; D may match TRBD1 or TRBD2 (5 bases each). CDR3 length equals 13 residues. V gave up 6 bases and J gave up 7 bases, with 15 bases separating them. Germline V gene data show CDR1 as SGHTA and CDR2 as FQGNSA. CDR3 amino acids: CASSGGVVPTQYF. CDR3 in DNA: TGTGCCAGCAGTGGGGGTGTCGTACCGACCCAGTACTTC.

In its sample, this clonotype was seen once. The junction departs from germline at one end; a sequencing error may be responsible. V gene TRBV7-2 combines with J gene TRBJ1-1; no reliable D call. The germline CDR1 and CDR2 sequences are SGHTA and FQGNSA. The CDR3 loop spans 14 amino acids. The CDR3: CASSLSYWVPEAVF. CDR3 coding DNA: TGTGCCAGCAGCTTGAGTTACTGGGTCCCTGAAGCTGTATTT.

This clonotype has a handful of counts. V and J are TRBV7-2 and TRBJ2-1, with D hard to call. Germline V gene sequence: CDR1 SGHTA, CDR2 FQGNSA. The CDR3 sequence is 11 residues long. The V end was cut by 6 bases, the J end by 12 bases, with 12 bases between. This CDR3 is CASSTPGLQFF. CDR3 coding DNA: TGTGCCAGCAGTACCCCGGGTCTGCAGTTCTTC.

This clonotype was counted ten times or more. This may arise from a read error, as a much more abundant clone is one base away. The rearrangement uses TRBV7-2 and TRBJ2-1; perhaps TRBD1 as D (5 bases). Trimming pared 1 base from V and 9 bases from J, leaving 10 bases between. Germline assignment: CDR1 SGHTA and CDR2 FQGNSA. The CDR3 sequence is 13 residues long. CDR3 residues: CASSLVVGAEQFF. The CDR3 DNA follows: TGTGCCAGCAGCTTAGTGGTAGGGGCTGAGCAGTTCTTC.

On this clonotype: A read error is likely, as this CDR3 ends without the conserved phenylalanine or tryptophan. It is unclear where the CDR3 begins or ends on the DNA, so no DNA is shown, and the CDR3 is as TCRdb lists it. The rearrangement joins TRBV19 to TRBJ2-5; TRBD1 is the table's D call, not checked against the DNA. CDR1 is LNHDA, CDR2 SQIVND, per germline (reference sequence). The CDR3 length is 8 residues, termini included. The CDR3 region is CASSPPSG.

Remarks on this clonotype: A junction boundary mismatches the germline segment, possibly from a read error. The V gene is TRBV24-1, the J gene TRBJ2-7, with 7 positions matching TRBD2. The CDR3 spans 14 residues. Germline-derived CDR1 and CDR2 are KGHDR and SFDVKD. In DNA, the CDR3 is TGTGCCAGCAGTCCGGCTAGCGGACCGGGGGAGCAGTACTTC. Encoded protein: CASSPASGPGEQYF.

A word on this clonotype: Its ends do not fully match the called genes, so a read error is possible. The chain employs TRBV7-2 and TRBJ2-2; perhaps TRBD2 as D (6 bases). Germline-derived CDR1 and CDR2 are SGHTA and FQGNSA. This CDR3 comprises 16 residues. DNA for the CDR3: TGTGCCAGCAGCCTAGCTAGCATCTCGGGAGATACGCAGCTGTTTTTT. Protein sequence: CASSLASISGDTQLFF.

V gene TRBV7-3 combines with J gene TRBJ2-7; 7 nucleotides align to TRBD1. With V trimmed by 7 bases and J by 0 bases, 3 bases remained unmatched. Germline V gene lookup returns CDR1 SGHTA and CDR2 FQGTGA. This CDR3 is 13 amino acids long. CDR3 residues: CASTSGGSYEQYF. The CDR3 region has the DNA TGTGCCAGCACGTCAGGGGGCTCCTACGAGCAGTACTTC. Full variable domain (outside the CDR3, taken from reference TRBV7-3 and TRBJ2-7): GAGVSQTPSNKVTEKGKYVELRCDPISGHTALYWYRQSLGQGPEFLIYFQGTGAADDSGLPNDRFFAVRPEGSVSTLKIQRTERGDSAVYLCASTSGGSYEQYFGPGTRLTVT.

This clonotype has only a few counts. This sequence joins TRBV7-2 and TRBJ1-6; TRBD1 is a possible D gene (6 bases). CDR1 is SGHTA and CDR2 is FQGNSA in the germline V gene. V was pared by 4 bases and J by 5 bases, with 15 bases between. The CDR3 consists of 16 residues. The CDR3 sequence: CASSSRPGANNSPLHF. The CDR3 DNA reads as TGTGCCAGCAGCTCTCGCCCGGGGGCGAATAATTCACCCCTCCACTTT. Based on the CDR3 plus reference TRBV7-2 and TRBJ1-6, the full variable domain is GAGVSQSPSNKVTEKGKDVELRCDPISGHTALYWYRQSLGQGLEFLIYFQGNSAPDKSGLPSDRFSAERTGGSVSTLTIQRTQQEDSAVYLCASSSRPGANNSPLHFGNGTRLTVT.

This clonotype was seen a few times. The chain has TRBV10-3 and TRBJ2-7, with 12 nucleotides matching TRBD1. The germline gives CDR1 ENHRY, CDR2 SYGVKD. The V gene end was trimmed by 6 bases and the J gene end by 3 bases; junction bases not matched to a gene: 6. The CDR3 contains 15 residues. CDR3 bases: TGTGCCATCAGGAGTGGGACAGGGGGCATCTACGAGCAGTACTTC. Protein product: CAIRSGTGGIYEQYF.

The chain links TRBV20-1 to TRBJ1-3; D is unresolved. V gave up 3 bases and J gave up 8 bases, with 17 bases separating them. There are 14 residues in the CDR3. Looked up from germline, CDR1 is DFQATT and CDR2 is SNEGSKA (reference sequence). The CDR3 DNA is TGCAGTGCTAGCGGCGGTCGGTATTTGGACACCATATATTTT. Its protein product is CSASGGRYLDTIYF.

This clonotype was observed at least ten times. The V gene is TRBV19, the J gene TRBJ1-1; maybe TRBD1 (5 bases). The CDR3 is 14 amino acids. Trimming pared 4 bases from V and 4 bases from J, leaving 13 bases between. CDR1 LNHDA and CDR2 SQIVND come from the germline V gene (reference sequence). In nucleotides, the CDR3 is TGTGCCAGTAGTACCGCCCGGGGCGGCACTGAAGCTTTCTTT. It yields the protein CASSTARGGTEAFF.

The chain couples TRBV20-1 to TRBJ2-1; the D gene is possibly TRBD1 (5 bases). Germline CDR1 is DFQATT and CDR2 is SNEGSKA (reference sequence). Trimming took 3 bases from V and 7 from J, leaving 13 bases between them. The CDR3 extends over 13 amino acids. The CDR3 bases are TGCAGTGCTAGGACAGCTTCAACTAATGAGCAGTTCTTC. Translating it yields CSARTASTNEQFF.

Regarding this clonotype: The conserved phenylalanine or tryptophan is not found at the CDR3 terminus, so this likely reflects a read error. Because the CDR3's place on the DNA is in doubt, the DNA is left out and the CDR3 is given as listed by TCRdb. The CDR3 here is CASSLTTGAGQPQHYG. This chain links TRBV2 with TRBJ2-7; the table's D gene call, TRBD1, was not cross checked with the DNA. Germline V gene lookup returns CDR1 SNHLY and CDR2 FYNNEI. The CDR3 totals 16 residues, both ends included.

As for this clonotype: Here the CDR3 omits its conserved ending phenylalanine or tryptophan, so a read error is the likely source. No DNA is shown, since the ends of the CDR3 on it are uncertain; the CDR3 is the one TCRdb lists. The chain recombines TRBV7-2 with TRBJ1-4; the D call in the table, TRBD1, was not verified against the DNA. Germline V gene sequence: CDR1 SGHTA, CDR2 FQGNSA. Both ends counted, the CDR3 spans 10 residues. CDR3: CASRHGSLGG.

This chain connects TRBV5-1 to TRBJ2-3; no clear D gene. The CDR3 spans 13 residues. Per the germline V gene, CDR1 is SGHRS and CDR2 is YFSETQ. The V and J ends lost 2 bases and 11 bases respectively, with 15 bases between them. In nucleotides, the CDR3 is TGCGCCAGCAGCTTAAGCGTTAGCACAGAGCAGTATTTT. Residues: CASSLSVSTEQYF.

The chain couples TRBV6-6 to TRBJ1-1; TRBD1 is a possible D gene (6 bases). Trimming removed 11 bases from V and 2 bases from J, with 15 bases in between. The CDR3 has 13 residues. The V gene's germline CDR1 is MNHNY and CDR2 SVGAGI (reference sequence). Here the CDR3 DNA reads TGTGCCTCCTCAGGGGCCTCTAACACTGAAGCTTTCTTT. Its protein product is CASSGASNTEAFF.